This T cell receptor beta chain was identified during a study of cytotoxic CD8 clonotypes in ibrutinib-treated CLL. This clone has only a few counts. Its cognate antigen is unknown. Study-level points and caveats: Measured clonality at baseline was greater than in age-matched healthy donors and tracked with circulating CD8+ T-cell counts.

The method was immunoSEQ multiplex PCR; TCRdb's version includes in-frame clones alone and lacks a portion of them. Counted here are approximately 100,000 clones, 78% occurring once; the ten biggest clones make up 25% to 35%. The TCR sequence derives from a human donor with chronic lymphocytic leukemia. This material consisted of PBMCs, taken after 12 months of ibrutinib treatment.

CDR3 nucleotide sequence: TGTGCCAGCAGTTACGGCGGGGGGGGTTCCTACGAGCAGTACTTC. It specifies CASSYGGGGSYEQYF. V usage is TRBV6-5 and J usage is TRBJ2-7; 9 positions match TRBD2. CDR3 length: 15 residues. J gave up 1 base and V 2 bases, and 3 bases lay outside the gene matches. CDR1 is MNHEY, CDR2 SVGAGI, per germline.